A selection of T cell receptor beta chains follows, all from one sample in a study of blood T cell repertoires in COVID-19. Generated by immunoSEQ multiplex PCR, the TCRdb table keeps only in-frame clones and is missing some. The sample records around 240,000 clones, 86% being singletons. Sequenced input: peripheral blood. The receptors stem from a young woman who had recovered from COVID-19. The CDR3 runs from the conserved cysteine through the conserved F or W. A D gene is named only where the DNA matches it firmly. Clone sizes are given selectively: once, few, many, or a class where the clone is expanded.

>TRBJ2-5|-|TRBD1|TRBV27
CASSPGTGTGDQYF
TGTGCCAGCAGCCCAGGGACAGGAACAGGGGACCAGTACTTC
>TRBJ1-4|-|TRBD1|TRBV11-2
CASSPGDRATNEKLFF
TGTGCCAGCAGCCCAGGGGACAGAGCAACTAATGAAAAACTGTTTTTT
>TRBJ1-5|-|TRBD1|TRBV2
CASSDRRQGSRQPQHF
TGTGCCAGCAGTGATCGTAGACAGGGGAGTAGGCAGCCCCAGCATTTT
>TRBJ2-1|-|TRBD2|TRBV9
CASSVAPTSGGVSEQFF
TGTGCCAGCAGCGTAGCTCCGACTAGCGGGGGGGTCAGTGAGCAGTTCTTC
>TRBJ2-3|-|TRBD1|TRBV7-3
CASSSSIGQGAQDTQYF
TGTGCCAGCAGCTCGAGCATAGGACAGGGGGCGCAAGATACGCAGTATTTT
>TRBJ1-6|-|-|TRBV6-1
CASSGPVGSSYNSPLHF
TGTGCCAGCAGTGGACCGGTTGGGAGCTCCTATAATTCACCCCTCCACTTT
>TRBJ2-7|-|TRBD2|TRBV30
CACSGLAGAYEQYF
TGTGCCTGCTCCGGACTAGCGGGTGCCTACGAGCAGTACTTC
>TRBJ2-3|-|-|TRBV9
CASSDSRKDTQYF
TGTGCCAGCAGCGATTCTAGGAAAGATACGCAGTATTTT
>TRBJ2-2|-|-|TRBV2
CASSVMGGGNGELFF
TGTGCCAGCAGTGTAATGGGAGGAGGAAACGGGGAGCTGTTTTTT
>TRBJ2-5|-|TRBD2|TRBV7-2
CASSLALAGAGETQYF
TGTGCCAGCAGCTTAGCGCTAGCGGGGGCCGGAGAGACCCAGTACTTC
>TRBJ1-1|-|-|TRBV19
CASSIQGLVTEAFF
TGTGCCAGTAGTATCCAGGGGCTGGTTACTGAAGCTTTCTTT
>TRBJ1-5|-|TRBD1|TRBV12-3/TRBV12-4
CASSPTGGQPQHF
TGTGCCAGCAGTCCCACAGGGGGCCAGCCCCAGCATTTT
>TRBJ1-5|-|-|TRBV13
CASSLGGGSVQHF
TGTGCCAGCAGCTTAGGTGGGGGGAGTGTGCAGCATTTT
>TRBJ2-2|few|-|TRBV7-3
CASSSPRGQSTGELFF
TGTGCCAGCAGCTCCCCGCGAGGTCAGAGCACCGGGGAGCTGTTTTTT
>TRBJ2-1|-|-|TRBV15
CATKQSTDSYNEQFF
TGTGCCACCAAACAGTCGACAGACTCCTACAATGAGCAGTTCTTC
>TRBJ1-6|-|TRBD1|TRBV7-9
CASSPTGENSPLHF
TGTGCCAGCAGCCCGACAGGGGAGAATTCACCCCTCCACTTT
>TRBJ2-3|-|TRBD2|TRBV11-2
CASSLALAGGPDTQYF
TGTGCCAGCAGCTTAGCTCTAGCGGGGGGGCCTGATACGCAGTATTTT
>TRBJ2-3|-|-|TRBV7-6
CASSLAGGGGVGGTQYF
TGTGCCAGCAGCTTAGCAGGAGGGGGCGGGGTTGGTGGTACGCAGTATTTT
>TRBJ2-1|-|TRBD1|TRBV4-3
CASSQGGTADYNEQFF
TGCGCCAGCAGCCAAGGGGGGACAGCAGACTACAATGAGCAGTTCTTC
>TRBJ2-1|-|-|TRBV4-2
CASSQFVGGSYNEQFF
TGTGCCAGCAGCCAATTCGTCGGGGGCTCCTACAATGAGCAGTTCTTC
>TRBJ1-1|-|-|TRBV4-1
CASSLPQGNTEAFF
TGCGCCAGCAGCTTACCACAGGGGAACACTGAAGCTTTCTTT
>TRBJ2-1|-|-|TRBV19
CASSTLPGLSSYNEQFF
TGTGCCAGTAGTACCCTCCCGGGACTGAGCTCCTACAATGAGCAGTTCTTC
>TRBJ2-2|-|TRBD2|TRBV6-1
CASSELTTGGAGELFF
TGTGCCAGCAGTGAACTTACTACCGGGGGGGCCGGGGAGCTGTTTTTT
>TRBJ2-1|once|TRBD2|TRBV5-1
CASSPGDRGVSSYNEQFF
TGCGCCAGCAGCCCGGGAGACCGGGGGGTGAGCTCCTACAATGAGCAGTTCTTC
>TRBJ2-2|-|-|TRBV5-6
CASSPRAVYTGELFF
TGTGCCAGCAGCCCGAGGGCGGTCTACACCGGGGAGCTGTTTTTT
>TRBJ2-2|-|TRBD2|TRBV29-1
CSAAVHSGGAPGELFF
TGCAGCGCAGCTGTCCATAGCGGGGGGGCCCCCGGGGAGCTGTTTTTT
>TRBJ2-1|-|-|TRBV20-1
CSASHSYNEQFF
TGCAGTGCTAGTCACTCCTACAATGAGCAGTTCTTC
>TRBJ2-5|-|TRBD1|TRBV7-9
CASSRGQGLGETQYF
TGTGCCAGCAGCCGGGGACAGGGTTTGGGAGAGACCCAGTACTTC
>TRBJ2-5|-|TRBD2|TRBV13
CASSLTSGGASGGETQYF
TGTGCCAGCAGCTTAACTAGCGGGGGGGCCTCGGGAGGAGAGACCCAGTACTTC
>TRBJ2-3|-|-|TRBV4-2
CASSQDRSSSSDTQYF
TGTGCCAGCAGCCAAGACCGGTCTAGCAGTTCAGATACGCAGTATTTT
>TRBJ2-7|-|-|TRBV3-1/TRBV3-2
CASSPRRWGAYEQYF
TGTGCCAGCAGCCCCCGAAGGTGGGGAGCCTACGAGCAGTACTTC
>TRBJ1-4|-|-|TRBV7-9
CASSPSRGAVTEKLFF
TGTGCCAGCAGTCCCTCCCGGGGGGCGGTTACCGAAAAACTGTTTTTT
>TRBJ1-1|-|-|TRBV2
CASSDRTRPHTEAFF
TGTGCCAGCAGTGATAGGACACGGCCGCACACTGAAGCTTTCTTT
>TRBJ2-1|once|TRBD1|TRBV6-5
CASRRQGAYNEQFF
TGTGCCAGCAGACGACAGGGGGCCTACAATGAGCAGTTCTTC
>TRBJ2-4|-|TRBD2|TRBV27
CASSPGLAGGPGKNIQYF
TGTGCCAGCAGCCCGGGACTAGCGGGGGGGCCGGGCAAAAACATTCAGTACTTC
>TRBJ2-7|-|-|TRBV5-1
CASSSGLQSSYEQYF
TGCGCCAGCAGCTCGGGACTCCAAAGCTCCTACGAGCAGTACTTC
>TRBJ1-3|once|-|TRBV7-9
CATQDSGNTIYF
TGTGCCACCCAGGACTCTGGAAACACCATATATTTT
>TRBJ2-3|-|TRBD2|TRBV5-1
CASSFLGGGSTDTQYF
TGCGCCAGCAGCTTCCTCGGCGGGGGGTCCACAGATACGCAGTATTTT
>TRBJ2-7|once|TRBD1|TRBV13
CASSQTGTGTYEQYF
TGTGCCAGCAGCCAGACAGGGACGGGGACCTACGAGCAGTACTTC
>TRBJ2-7|-|TRBD2|TRBV10-1
CASSSGGVPYEQYF
TGCGCCAGCAGTAGCGGGGGGGTTCCCTACGAGCAGTACTTC
>TRBJ2-7|-|-|TRBV7-2
CASSLDSTGPYEQYF
TGTGCCAGCAGCTTGGACTCGACAGGACCCTACGAGCAGTACTTC
>TRBJ1-1|-|-|TRBV7-9
CASSLSGSVNTEAFF
TGTGCCAGCAGCTTAAGTGGCAGCGTGAACACTGAAGCTTTCTTT
>TRBJ1-1|-|-|TRBV2
CASIIDSLNTEAFF
TGTGCCAGCATCATTGACAGCCTGAACACTGAAGCTTTCTTT
>TRBJ1-4|-|TRBD1|TRBV7-2
CASSLAGTGGRANEKLFF
TGTGCCAGCAGCTTAGCTGGTACAGGGGGAAGGGCTAATGAAAAACTGTTTTTT
>TRBJ1-5|-|-|TRBV6-5
CASSPSGLLPQHF
TGTGCCAGCAGTCCCTCGGGACTGTTGCCCCAGCATTTT
>TRBJ1-2|-|-|TRBV12-3/TRBV12-4
CASSRELDYGYTF
TGTGCCAGCTCCCGCGAACTAGACTATGGCTACACCTTC
>TRBJ1-4|once|TRBD1|TRBV7-9
CASRGDRGSEKLFF
TGTGCCAGCAGGGGGGACAGGGGCTCCGAAAAACTGTTTTTT
>TRBJ1-6|-|TRBD1|TRBV10-3
CATVEKPGTGNSPLHF
TGTGCCACCGTGGAGAAACCCGGGACAGGAAATTCACCCCTCCACTTT